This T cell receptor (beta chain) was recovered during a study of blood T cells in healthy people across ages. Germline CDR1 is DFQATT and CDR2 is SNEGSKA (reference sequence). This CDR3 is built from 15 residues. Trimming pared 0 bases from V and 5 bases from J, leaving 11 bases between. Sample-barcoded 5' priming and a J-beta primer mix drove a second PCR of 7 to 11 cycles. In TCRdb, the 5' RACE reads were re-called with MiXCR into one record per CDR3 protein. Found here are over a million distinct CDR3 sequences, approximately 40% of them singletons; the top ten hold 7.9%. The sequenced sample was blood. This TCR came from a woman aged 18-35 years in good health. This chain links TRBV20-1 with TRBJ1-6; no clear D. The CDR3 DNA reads TGCAGTGCTAGAGATGAGCGGATCAATAATTCACCCCTCCACTTT. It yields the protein CSARDERINNSPLHF.